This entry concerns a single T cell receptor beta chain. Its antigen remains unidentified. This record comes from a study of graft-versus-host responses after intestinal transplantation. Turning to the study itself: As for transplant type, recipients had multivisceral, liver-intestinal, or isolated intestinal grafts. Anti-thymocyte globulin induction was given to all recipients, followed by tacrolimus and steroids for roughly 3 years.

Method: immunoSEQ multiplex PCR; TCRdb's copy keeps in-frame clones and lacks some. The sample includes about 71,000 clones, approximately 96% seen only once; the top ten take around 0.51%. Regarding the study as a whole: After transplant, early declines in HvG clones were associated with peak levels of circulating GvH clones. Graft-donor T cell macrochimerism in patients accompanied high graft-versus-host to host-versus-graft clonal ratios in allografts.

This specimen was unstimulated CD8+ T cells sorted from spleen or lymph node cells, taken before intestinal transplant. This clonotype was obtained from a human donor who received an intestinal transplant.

The CDR3 coding sequence is TGTGCCAGCAGTTTATCTCTTCCCCTCCTAGCGGGAGGTACCTACGAGCAGTACTTC. Translating gives CASSLSLPLLAGGTYEQYF. The rearrangement joins TRBV27 to TRBJ2-7; 11 positions agree with TRBD2. The CDR3 is 19 amino acids. CDR1 is MNHEY, CDR2 SMNVEV, per germline (reference sequence). V was clipped by 0 bases and J by 2 bases; unmatched bases: 12.